The 32 T cell receptor beta chains listed next were all sequenced from one sample in a study of cytomegalovirus exposure and HLA in healthy donors. Sequencing was performed with immunoSEQ multiplex PCR; in TCRdb, only in-frame clones are kept and a portion is missing. The table includes a few hundred thousand clones, 86% detected once. Sequencing was carried out using PBMCs. The receptors originated from a woman between 18 and 29 years old in good health and CMV-seronegative.

The gene calls are TRBV28 and TRBJ2-5, with D unclear. The CDR3 is 13 amino acids. Trimming stripped 4 bases from V and 2 bases from J, with 8 bases between. From germline, CDR1 is MDHEN and CDR2 SYDVKM. For the CDR3, the DNA is TGTGCCAGCAGTTCGAGGTCGCAAGAGACCCAGTACTTC. It codes for CASSSRSQETQYF.

The chain combines TRBV7-2 with TRBJ2-7, with 7 bases identical to TRBD2. Germline V gene sequence: CDR1 SGHTA, CDR2 FQGNSA. The CDR3 length is 16 residues. The V segment lost 5 bases and the J segment 0 bases; nucleotides outside the gene matches: 10. The CDR3 DNA reads as TGTGCCAGCAGCCTGGGGGGAGGGAGAGGCTCCTACGAGCAGTACTTC. It specifies CASSLGGGRGSYEQYF.

The gene calls are TRBV9 and TRBJ2-1; 10 bases line up with TRBD2. The junction had 4 bases not matched to a gene; V was cut back by 3 bases and J by 4 bases. This CDR3 is 15 amino acids long. CDR1 and CDR2 from the germline V gene are SGDLS and YYNGEE. The CDR3 here is CASSGTSGEYNEQFF. CDR3 DNA: TGTGCCAGCAGCGGAACTAGCGGGGAGTACAATGAGCAGTTCTTC. Filled out from reference TRBV9 and TRBJ2-1, the complete variable domain reads DSGVTQTPKHLITATGQRVTLRCSPRSGDLSVYWYQQSLDQGLQFLIQYYNGEERAKGNILERFSAQQFPDLHSELNLSSLELGDSALYFCASSGTSGEYNEQFFGPGTRLTVL.

There are a few counts of this clone. The J gene is TRBJ2-7, the V gene TRBV28, with 7 bases identical to TRBD1. The trim removed 7 bases at V and 0 bases at J, leaving 9 bases unmatched. Germline CDR1 is MDHEN and CDR2 is SYDVKM. The CDR3 has 15 residues. The CDR3 protein is CASTRPGQHSYEQYF. The CDR3 DNA follows: TGTGCCAGCACTCGACCGGGACAGCACTCCTACGAGCAGTACTTC.

This clone has a single count. In nucleotides, the CDR3 is TGTGCCAGCAGTTTATCTTCGGCACAGCAGTGGGCTTTCTTT. It is translated as CASSLSSAQQWAFF. This rearrangement joins TRBV27 to TRBJ1-1; D ambiguous. Per germline, CDR1 MNHEY and CDR2 SMNVEV (reference sequence). V lost 0 bases and J lost 11, with 16 bases in between. The CDR3 totals 14 residues.

The chain is built from TRBV12-5 and TRBJ1-1; possibly TRBD1 for D (6 bases). Deletions cut 5 bases from V and 3 bases from J, with 10 bases between. Germline CDR1 is LGHNT and CDR2 is FRNRAP. The CDR3 totals 13 residues. DNA of the CDR3: TGTGCTAGTGGTATCGGGACACACACTGAAGCTTTCTTT. Translating gives CASGIGTHTEAFF. The full variable domain, completed using reference TRBV12-5 and TRBJ1-1, is DARVTQTPRHKVTEMGQEVTMRCQPILGHNTVFWYRQTMMQGLELLAYFRNRAPLDDSGMPKDRFSAEMPDATLATLKIQPSEPRDSAVYFCASGIGTHTEAFFGQGTRLTVV.

The gene calls are TRBV5-1 and TRBJ2-2; D remains unclear. The CDR3 is 15 amino acids. Germline V gives CDR1 SGHRS, CDR2 YFSETQ. The V end was cut by 4 bases, the J end by 0 bases, with 10 bases between. The CDR3 loop reads CASSAGSANTGELFF. As DNA, the CDR3 is TGCGCCAGCAGCGCCGGGTCCGCGAACACCGGGGAGCTGTTTTTT.

This clone was observed once. The chain links TRBV4-3 to TRBJ1-5; TRBD1 might be the D (6 bases). Germline V gives CDR1 LGHNA, CDR2 YSLEER. CDR3 length: 16 residues. V gave up 0 bases and J gave up 6 bases, with 15 bases separating them. As DNA, the CDR3 is TGCGCCAGCAGCCAAGATTTCACAGGGCTCGTTCAGCCCCAGCATTTT. It codes for CASSQDFTGLVQPQHF.

The V gene is TRBV7-2, the J gene TRBJ2-7, with 7 nucleotides matching TRBD2. The CDR3 has 14 amino acids. V was clipped by 3 bases and J by 6 bases; unmatched bases: 8. From germline, CDR1 is SGHTA and CDR2 FQGNSA. CDR3 protein: CASSFVESGAEQYF. In DNA form, the CDR3 reads TGTGCCAGCAGCTTCGTGGAGAGCGGGGCCGAGCAGTACTTC.

V and J are TRBV28 and TRBJ2-3, with 8 bases aligning to TRBD1. The length of the CDR3 is 15 residues. Germline V gene lookup returns CDR1 MDHEN and CDR2 SYDVKM. The J segment lost 5 bases and the V segment lost 6 bases, leaving 10 bases of the junction unmatched. Here the CDR3 DNA reads TGTGCCAGCAGCAACCCGGGACAGGCAGAAGATACGCAGTATTTT. Translated: CASSNPGQAEDTQYF.

The chain couples TRBV10-3 to TRBJ2-7, with D perhaps TRBD2 (5 bases). The CDR3 consists of 12 residues. Between the trimmed V and J ends, which lost 4 bases and 1 base, there was a span of 5 bases. Germline V gives CDR1 ENHRY, CDR2 SYGVKD. In DNA, the CDR3 is TGTGCCATCAGTGGGGAGTCCTACGAGCAGTACTTC. It specifies CAISGESYEQYF.

CDR3 residues: CASSQTAGGYTF. The CDR3 region has the DNA TGTGCCAGCAGCCAGACGGCAGGAGGCTACACCTTC. The chain couples TRBV7-2 to TRBJ1-2; D gene unclear. Per the germline V gene, CDR1 is SGHTA and CDR2 is FQGNSA. This CDR3 is 12 amino acids long. V gave up 5 bases and J gave up 8 bases, with 12 bases separating them.

This chain joins TRBV6-5 and TRBJ2-5; D is perhaps TRBD2 (6 bases). The CDR3 totals 12 residues. CDR1 and CDR2 (germline): MNHEY, SVGAGI. Trimming cost V 5 bases and J 6 bases, with 10 bases left between them. As DNA, the CDR3 is TGTGCCAGCAGTGGGCTAGCGAAGACCCAGTACTTC. Translating it yields CASSGLAKTQYF.

This clone was recorded many times. The V gene is TRBV6-5, the J gene TRBJ2-7; the D gene is possibly TRBD1 (7 bases). The V end was cut by 10 bases, the J end by 5 bases, with 21 bases between. The CDR3 runs 14 residues. Per germline, CDR1 MNHEY and CDR2 SVGAGI. CDR3 nucleotide sequence: TGTGCCACCGGTCGCAGGGGGGTTTCTAACGAGCAGTACTTC. Translation: CATGRRGVSNEQYF.

V and J are TRBV11-3 and TRBJ2-2, with 12 bases aligning to TRBD2. This CDR3 contains 14 residues. With V trimmed by 5 bases and J by 8 bases, 3 bases remained unmatched. Germline V gene data show CDR1 as SGHNT and CDR2 as YENEEA. The CDR3, as DNA: TGTGCCAGCAGCCGACTAGCGGGGGTTGGGGAGCTGTTTTTT. This encodes CASSRLAGVGELFF.

J is TRBJ1-1 and V is TRBV5-1, with 8 positions matching TRBD1. Germline V gene data show CDR1 as SGHRS and CDR2 as YFSETQ. Trimming took 2 bases from V and 1 from J; bases not matched to a gene: 4. The CDR3 is 15 amino acids. The CDR3 reads CASSLRTGTNTEAFF. The DNA for the CDR3 is TGCGCCAGCAGCTTAAGGACAGGGACGAACACTGAAGCTTTCTTT.

The CDR3 sequence: CASSALAGSGGELFF. The CDR3 DNA sequence: TGTGCCAGCAGCGCACTAGCGGGCTCAGGCGGGGAGCTGTTTTTT. V gene TRBV9 combines with J gene TRBJ2-2; 9 bases fit TRBD2. Germline CDR1 is SGDLS and CDR2 is YYNGEE. The CDR3 contains 15 residues. With V trimmed by 3 bases and J by 7 bases, 7 bases remained unmatched.

The V gene is TRBV7-2, the J gene TRBJ1-5; no clear D. This CDR3 comprises 15 residues. The germline CDR1 and CDR2 sequences are SGHTA and FQGNSA. Trimming took off 2 bases at V and 2 bases at J, with 10 bases between the two ends. CDR3 sequence (DNA): TGTGCCAGCAGCTTATTCCTGAGCGGCAATCAGCCCCAGCATTTT. This codes for CASSLFLSGNQPQHF.

The chain employs TRBV25-1 and TRBJ1-4; 9 positions match TRBD1. V dropped 4 bases and J dropped 8; count of bases not matched to a gene: 11. CDR1 MGHDK and CDR2 SYGVNS come from the germline V gene. CDR3 length equals 16 residues. In nucleotides, the CDR3 is TGTGCCAGCAGTGTATCACCGGGACAGGGAGCGGAAAAACTGTTTTTT. Translated: CASSVSPGQGAEKLFF.

To note about this clone: Distinct nucleotide sequences in the sample also encode this CDR3. The chain has TRBV5-1 and TRBJ2-1, with 10 nucleotides matching TRBD2. This CDR3 is built from 16 residues. Germline trimming cut 0 bases from V and 6 bases from J; bases unmatched to any gene: 6. CDR1 is SGHRS, CDR2 YFSETQ, per germline. CDR3: CASSLGGLAGANEQFF. CDR3 DNA sequence: TGCGCCAGCAGCTTGGGAGGCCTAGCGGGAGCCAATGAGCAGTTCTTC. The full variable domain, completed using reference TRBV5-1 and TRBJ2-1, is KAGVTQTPRYLIKTRGQQVTLSCSPISGHRSVSWYQQTPGQGLQFLFEYFSETQRNKGNFPGRFSGRQFSNSRSEMNVSTLELGDSALYLCASSLGGLAGANEQFFGPGTRLTVL.

The V and J genes are TRBV5-6 and TRBJ2-7, with D possibly being TRBD2 (5 bases). V lost 4 bases to trimming and J lost 7 bases, with 18 bases between them. Germline CDR1 SGHDT, CDR2 YYEEEE. This CDR3 spans 14 amino acids. The CDR3 coding sequence is TGTGCCAGCAGCCTCAGACCCGGAACGGGGGAGCAGTACTTC. This sequence encodes CASSLRPGTGEQYF. Together with reference TRBV5-6 and TRBJ2-7, the CDR3 gives the full variable domain: DAGVTQSPTHLIKTRGQQVTLRCSPKSGHDTVSWYQQALGQGPQFIFQYYEEEERQRGNFPDRFSGHQFPNYSSELNVNALLLGDSALYLCASSLRPGTGEQYFGPGTRLTVT.

This clone was observed a handful of times. The gene calls are TRBV9 and TRBJ2-2; 7 positions agree with TRBD1. CDR1 SGDLS and CDR2 YYNGEE come from the germline V gene. CDR3 size: 16 residues. The ends lost 3 bases at V and 2 bases at J; junction bases unmatched: 7. The CDR3 loop is CASSAATGANTGELFF. The CDR3 DNA reads TGTGCCAGCAGCGCCGCAACAGGGGCCAACACCGGGGAGCTGTTTTTT.

The chain uses TRBV25-1 and TRBJ2-7; D might be TRBD1 (6 bases). The CDR3 spans 13 residues. CDR1 and CDR2 from the germline V gene are MGHDK and SYGVNS. With 3 bases removed from V and 5 bases from J, the gap between germline ends came to 11 bases. The CDR3 reads CASSDPQGNEQYF. CDR3 DNA sequence: TGTGCCAGCAGTGATCCACAGGGAAACGAGCAGTACTTC.

The chain uses TRBV30 and TRBJ1-2; TRBD1 matches at 8 bases. Germline V gene data show CDR1 as GTSNPN and CDR2 as SVGIG (reference sequence). The J segment lost 1 base and the V segment lost 2 bases, leaving 15 bases of the junction unmatched. The CDR3 has 18 amino acids. CDR3 nucleotides: TGTGCCTGGAGTCCAAGAGCCGGGACAGGATCTAATAACTATGGCTACACCTTC. This encodes CAWSPRAGTGSNNYGYTF.

The chain employs TRBV6-5 and TRBJ2-3; 7 bases agree with TRBD2. This CDR3 comprises 14 residues. V was pared by 4 bases and J by 2 bases, with 3 bases of the junction left unmatched. CDR1 and CDR2 (germline): MNHEY, SVGAGI. DNA for the CDR3: TGTGCCAGCAGTTCCAGCGGGAACACAGATACGCAGTATTTT. This sequence encodes CASSSSGNTDTQYF.

J is TRBJ2-7 and V is TRBV9; D not certain. Germline V lookup: CDR1 SGDLS, CDR2 YYNGEE. Deletions cut 0 bases from V and 3 bases from J, with 10 bases between. The CDR3 covers 14 residues. The CDR3 protein is CASSVGGGYYEQYF. The CDR3 DNA reads TGTGCCAGCAGCGTAGGAGGCGGATACTACGAGCAGTACTTC.

The chain joins TRBV30 to TRBJ1-1; D remains ambiguous. The CDR3 runs 13 residues. Germline V lookup: CDR1 GTSNPN, CDR2 SVGIG (reference sequence). V was cut by 2 bases and J by 1 base, with 8 bases left in between. The CDR3 DNA reads TGTGCCTGGAGTCATTCTAGGAACACTGAAGCTTTCTTT. It yields the protein CAWSHSRNTEAFF.

As concerns this clone: One end of the junction fails to match germline, which may point to a read error. The chain has TRBV7-2 and TRBJ2-4, with 8 nucleotides matching TRBD1. The germline CDR1 and CDR2 sequences are SGHTA and FQGNSA. CDR3 size: 12 residues. The CDR3 reads CASSLGAGGLDF. CDR3 DNA sequence: TGTGCCAGCAGCTTAGGGGCAGGGGGCTTAGACTTC.

V usage is TRBV15 and J usage is TRBJ2-1; D is uncertain. Per germline, CDR1 LNHNV and CDR2 YYDKDF (reference sequence). Trimming cost V 3 bases and J 8 bases, with 11 bases left between them. The CDR3 runs to 13 residues. The CDR3 DNA reads as TGTGCCACCAGCAGGGTCACTCAGGATGAGCAGTTCTTC. Protein product: CATSRVTQDEQFF.

The V gene is TRBV5-1, the J gene TRBJ1-2, with D possibly matching TRBD1 (5 bases). There are 14 residues in the CDR3. Trimming took off 2 bases at V and 8 bases at J, with 16 bases between the two ends. Germline CDR1 SGHRS, CDR2 YFSETQ. The CDR3 sequence is CASSFDSLARGYTF. In DNA form, the CDR3 reads TGCGCCAGCAGCTTCGACAGCCTCGCGCGGGGCTACACCTTC.

The chain joins TRBV9 to TRBJ2-2, with 7 bases that match TRBD1. The V segment lost 5 bases and the J segment 3 bases; nucleotides outside the gene matches: 1. This CDR3 contains 13 residues. Germline V gene lookup returns CDR1 SGDLS and CDR2 YYNGEE. CDR3 bases: TGTGCCAGCAGGACAGGGCACACCGGGGAGCTGTTTTTT. Amino acid sequence: CASRTGHTGELFF.

J is TRBJ1-2 and V is TRBV7-9; 9 nucleotides agree with TRBD1. The CDR3 has 14 residues. The V and J ends lost 5 bases and 10 bases, in that order; junction bases with no gene match: 11. Germline V gene sequence: CDR1 SEHNR, CDR2 FQNEAQ (reference sequence). The CDR3 nucleotides read TGTGCCAGCAGCCCACCGGCGGGACAGGGCTCCTACACCTTC. Protein sequence: CASSPPAGQGSYTF.